This is a list of T cell receptor beta chains from one sample in a study of T-cell reconstitution after alpha-beta-depleted transplantation in children. Each CDR3 protein is one row after TCRdb ran MiXCR on the PCR reads. This sample has 610,000 or so distinct CDR3 sequences, with 25% to 30% found just once. The sample consisted of PBMCs, taken before TCRalphabeta/CD19-depleted stem cell transplant. The receptors originated from a boy under two years old with Wiskott-Aldrich syndrome, due to receive a stem cell transplant. Both conserved end residues are part of each CDR3. A D gene is named only where the DNA matches it firmly. Size is omitted from some rows. Given values are once, few, many or a class for expanded clones.

j_gene	d_gene	v_gene	abundance	CDR3aa	CDR3nt
TRBJ2-7	.	TRBV20-1	.	CSARVENEQYF	TGCAGTGCTAGAGTAGAAAACGAGCAGTACTTC
TRBJ1-1	.	TRBV20-1	.	CSARRGLDMNTEAFF	TGCAGTGCTAGAAGGGGATTGGACATGAACACTGAAGCTTTCTTT
TRBJ2-5	.	TRBV3-1	few	CASSPRTEETQYF	TGTGCCAGCAGCCCAAGGACAGAAGAGACCCAGTACTTC
TRBJ2-1	TRBD2	TRBV30	.	CAWRSKLAFNYNEQFF	TGTGCCTGGAGATCAAAACTAGCGTTTAACTACAATGAGCAGTTCTTC
TRBJ2-7	TRBD2	TRBV5-1	few	CASSSGLVRNNEQYF	TGCGCCAGCAGTTCGGGACTAGTCCGTAACAACGAGCAGTACTTC
TRBJ2-4	TRBD2	TRBV20-1	.	CSASPSGSAAPYF	TGCAGTGCTAGTCCTAGCGGGAGTGCCGCCCCGTACTTC
TRBJ1-4	.	TRBV12-3/TRBV12-4	few	CASSLREKLFF	TGTGCCAGCAGTTTAAGGGAAAAACTGTTTTTT
TRBJ2-7	TRBD2	TRBV5-1	few	CASSFASSGTHEQYF	TGCGCCAGCAGCTTCGCGTCTAGCGGGACTCACGAGCAGTACTTC
TRBJ2-7	.	TRBV5-6	.	CASSLRLNFYEQYF	TGTGCCAGCAGCTTGCGGCTGAATTTCTACGAGCAGTACTTC
TRBJ2-7	TRBD2	TRBV20-1	.	CSASTSPLAEQYF	TGCAGTGCTTCGACTAGCCCTCTGGCGGAGCAGTACTTC
TRBJ2-4	TRBD2	TRBV3-1	few	CASSQGETSGRGWLTKNIQYF	TGTGCCAGCAGCCAAGGAGAAACTAGCGGGAGGGGGTGGCTAACCAAAAACATTCAGTACTTC
TRBJ2-1	.	TRBV6-1	.	CASKERQVRDNEQFF	TGTGCCAGCAAGGAGCGACAGGTCCGGGACAATGAGCAGTTCTTC
TRBJ2-3	.	TRBV7-2	.	CASSLGAGRTDTQYF	TGTGCCAGCAGCTTAGGGGCGGGACGCACAGATACGCAGTATTTT
TRBJ1-4	.	TRBV29-1	few	CSVAGGRGKEKLFF	TGCAGCGTGGCCGGAGGACGGGGGAAGGAAAAACTGTTTTTT
TRBJ1-1	TRBD1	TRBV29-1	.	CSVAYRGPGEAFF	TGCAGCGTTGCTTACAGGGGTCCCGGTGAAGCTTTCTTT
TRBJ2-5	.	TRBV10-3	few	CAISGDREGLETQYF	TGTGCCATCAGTGGGGACCGCGAAGGGTTAGAGACCCAGTACTTC
TRBJ2-3	.	TRBV7-9	few	CASSLAERIYDTQYF	TGTGCCAGCAGCTTAGCCGAGAGGATTTATGATACGCAGTATTTT
TRBJ2-5	.	TRBV20-1	.	CSAEGGTQETQYF	TGCAGTGCTGAGGGCGGGACCCAAGAGACCCAGTACTTC
TRBJ2-7	.	TRBV5-5	few	CASSLAWGYEQYF	TGTGCCAGCAGCTTGGCCTGGGGATACGAGCAGTACTTC
TRBJ2-1	TRBD2	TRBV5-1	.	CASSLVAGFGNEQFF	TGCGCCAGCAGCTTGGTAGCGGGATTCGGTAATGAGCAGTTCTTC
TRBJ2-2	.	TRBV29-1	few	CSVTRTYAGELFF	TGCAGCGTTACGAGAACGTACGCCGGGGAGCTGTTTTTT
TRBJ2-2	.	TRBV20-1	few	CSAISLRGRAGELFF	TGCAGTGCTATAAGCCTAAGGGGGAGAGCCGGGGAGCTGTTTTTT
TRBJ2-1	.	TRBV19	few	CASSLRTGPGSEQFF	TGTGCCAGTAGCCTGAGGACGGGACCCGGCTCTGAGCAGTTCTTC
TRBJ2-5	.	TRBV5-1	few	CASSSTGNGETQYF	TGCGCCAGCAGCTCAACAGGGAACGGTGAGACCCAGTACTTC
TRBJ1-1	.	TRBV10-3	.	CAISRPTGTEAFF	TGTGCCATCAGCAGACCTACAGGCACTGAAGCTTTCTTT
TRBJ2-5	.	TRBV20-1	.	CSADSEETQYF	TGCAGTGCTGACTCAGAAGAGACCCAGTACTTC
TRBJ1-1	TRBD1	TRBV7-2	.	CASSPINRGGMNTEAFF	TGTGCCAGCAGCCCGATCAACAGGGGCGGTATGAACACTGAAGCTTTCTTT
TRBJ1-3	.	TRBV7-6	.	CASSLAPVGGDDTIYF	TGTGCCAGCAGCTTAGCCCCCGTTGGTGGGGACGACACCATATATTTT
TRBJ2-1	TRBD2	TRBV5-4	.	CASSFSVWAGGLENEQFF	TGTGCCAGCAGCTTTTCGGTCTGGGCGGGAGGGCTTGAAAATGAGCAGTTCTTC
TRBJ2-3	.	TRBV5-1	few	CASSLVGRGDTQYF	TGTGCCAGCAGCTTGGTTGGACGGGGGGATACGCAGTATTTT
TRBJ1-2	.	TRBV20-1	few	CSARARPGDGYTF	TGCAGTGCTAGAGCTCGGCCTGGGGATGGCTACACCTTC
TRBJ2-1	.	TRBV11-2	.	CASSLVLTGQQFF	TGTGCCAGCAGCTTAGTTTTGACAGGCCAGCAGTTCTTC